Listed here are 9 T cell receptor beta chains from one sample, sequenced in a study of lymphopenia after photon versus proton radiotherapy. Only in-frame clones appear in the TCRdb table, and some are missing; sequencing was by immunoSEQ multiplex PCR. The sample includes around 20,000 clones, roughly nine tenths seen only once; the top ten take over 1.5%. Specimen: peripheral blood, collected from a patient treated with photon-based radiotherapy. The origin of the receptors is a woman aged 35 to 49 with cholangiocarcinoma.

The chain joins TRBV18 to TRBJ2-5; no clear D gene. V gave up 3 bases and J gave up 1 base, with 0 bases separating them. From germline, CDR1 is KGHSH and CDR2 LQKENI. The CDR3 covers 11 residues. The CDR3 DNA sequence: TGTGCCAGCTCACCCCAAGAGACCCAGTACTTC. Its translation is CASSPQETQYF.

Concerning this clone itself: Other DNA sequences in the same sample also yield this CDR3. CDR3 coding DNA: TGTGCCAGCAGCTACGGACAGGGTGATCAGCCCCAGCATTTT. Its translation is CASSYGQGDQPQHF. The rearrangement joins TRBV13 to TRBJ1-5; 8 positions match TRBD1. The junction had 4 bases not matched to a gene; V was cut back by 4 bases and J by 5 bases. The CDR3 is made up of 14 amino acids. The germline V gene encodes CDR1 PRHDT and CDR2 FYEKMQ (reference sequence).

The CDR3 nucleotides read TGTGCCAGCAGCCAAGTAAGGGGACAGGGGGGTCAGCCCCAGCATTTT. Residues: CASSQVRGQGGQPQHF. The rearrangement links TRBV4-2 to TRBJ1-5; TRBD1 matches at 11 bases. The CDR3 runs to 16 residues. Trimming cost V 1 base and J 6 bases; bases outside gene matches: 5. Germline CDR1 LGHNA, CDR2 YNFKEQ.

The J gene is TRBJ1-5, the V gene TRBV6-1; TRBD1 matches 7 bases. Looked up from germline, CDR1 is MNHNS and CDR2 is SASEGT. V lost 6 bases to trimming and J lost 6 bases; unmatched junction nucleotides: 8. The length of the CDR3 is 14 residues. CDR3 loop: CASSFTGVGQPQHF. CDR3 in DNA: TGTGCCAGCAGCTTCACAGGGGTTGGTCAGCCCCAGCATTTT.

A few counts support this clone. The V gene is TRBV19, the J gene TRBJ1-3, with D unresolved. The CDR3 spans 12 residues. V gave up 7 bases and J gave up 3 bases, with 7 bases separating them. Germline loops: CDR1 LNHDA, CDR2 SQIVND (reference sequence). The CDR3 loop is CASNRNGNTIYF. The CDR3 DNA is TGTGCCAGTAACCGGAATGGAAACACCATATATTTT.

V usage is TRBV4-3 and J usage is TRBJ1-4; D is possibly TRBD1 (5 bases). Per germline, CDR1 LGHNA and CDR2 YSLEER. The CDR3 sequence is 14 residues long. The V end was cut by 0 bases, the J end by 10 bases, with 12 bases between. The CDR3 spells CASSQDEGPVKLFF. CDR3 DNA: TGCGCCAGCAGCCAAGATGAGGGACCGGTAAAACTGTTTTTT.

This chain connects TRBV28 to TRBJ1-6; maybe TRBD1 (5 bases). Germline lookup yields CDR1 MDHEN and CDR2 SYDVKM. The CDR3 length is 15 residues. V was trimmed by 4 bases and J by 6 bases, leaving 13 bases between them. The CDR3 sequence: CASSSLGRFNSPLHF. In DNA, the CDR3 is TGTGCCAGCAGTTCCTTGGGACGGTTTAATTCACCCCTCCACTTT.

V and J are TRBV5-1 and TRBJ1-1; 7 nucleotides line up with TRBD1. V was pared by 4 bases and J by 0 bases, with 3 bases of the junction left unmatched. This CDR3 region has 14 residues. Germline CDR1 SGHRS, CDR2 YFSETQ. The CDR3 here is CASSQGVMNTEAFF. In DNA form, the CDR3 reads TGCGCCAGCAGCCAGGGGGTAATGAACACTGAAGCTTTCTTT.

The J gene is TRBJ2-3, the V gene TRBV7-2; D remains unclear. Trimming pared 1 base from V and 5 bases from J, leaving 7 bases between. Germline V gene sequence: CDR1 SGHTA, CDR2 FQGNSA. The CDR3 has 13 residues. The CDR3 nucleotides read TGTGCCAGCAGCTTAGAAGGTCGAGATACGCAGTATTTT. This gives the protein CASSLEGRDTQYF.